The 19 T cell receptor beta chains below were found in one sample sequenced in a study of CD4 T cells in relation to SARS-CoV-2 and coronaviruses. Their cognate antigens are unknown. Unexposed donor CD4+ T cells date from about 2011-2018, before the COVID-19 pandemic. Isolation of CD4+ T cells took place after less than 11 days in culture. Generated by immunoSEQ multiplex PCR, the TCRdb table keeps only in-frame clones and is missing some. The sample contains 20,000 to 30,000 clones, around 76% of which appear only once. Sequenced: CD4+ T cells from PBMCs, cultured in vitro. These receptors were obtained from a human donor in good health.

The chain employs TRBV10-1 and TRBJ2-7; no reliable D call. Per germline, CDR1 WNHNN and CDR2 SYGVQD (reference sequence). The CDR3 is 13 residues long. V was shortened by 0 bases and J by 7 bases, with 10 bases between the two germline ends. The CDR3, as DNA: TGCGCCAGCAGTGAGTCGAACCGTCCGGAGCAGTACTTC. Translation gives CASSESNRPEQYF.

The chain recombines TRBV29-1 with TRBJ2-6; no clear D. The V and J ends lost 4 bases and 0 bases respectively, with 7 bases between them. Germline V CDR1 and CDR2: SQVTM, ANQGSEA. The CDR3 consists of 14 residues. CDR3 protein: CSVVGSSGANVLTF. The CDR3 bases are TGCAGCGTTGTCGGAAGCTCTGGGGCCAACGTCCTGACTTTC.

The CDR3 loop reads CASSRTGPLLQFSGNTIYF. CDR3 nucleotide sequence: TGTGCCAGCAGCCGGACCGGGCCACTACTACAATTCTCTGGAAACACCATATATTTT. The genes are TRBV5-6 and TRBJ1-3; the D is unclear. The CDR3 runs to 19 residues. The V end was cut by 4 bases, the J end by 0 bases, with 23 bases between. Germline V gene lookup returns CDR1 SGHDT and CDR2 YYEEEE.

The genes are TRBV7-9 and TRBJ1-2, with D unclear. Germline CDR1 and CDR2: SEHNR and FQNEAQ (reference sequence). The V end was cut by 5 bases, the J end by 8 bases, with 9 bases between. This CDR3 comprises 11 residues. CDR3 region: CASSAEIGYTF. CDR3 bases: TGTGCCAGCAGCGCTGAGATAGGCTACACCTTC.

V usage is TRBV3-1 (or the pseudogene TRBV3-2) and J usage is TRBJ2-4; D gene uncertain. Trimming removed 3 bases from V and 6 bases from J, with 15 bases in between. This CDR3 is built from 15 residues. Germline CDR1 and CDR2: LGHDT and YNNKEL (reference sequence). The CDR3 sequence is CASSHKPVPPNIQYF. CDR3 coding DNA: TGTGCCAGCAGCCACAAGCCGGTTCCGCCAAACATTCAGTACTTC.

This clone was seen a handful of times. This sequence joins TRBV19 and TRBJ1-6; 7 bases map to TRBD1. The CDR3 sequence is 15 residues long. Germline CDR1 LNHDA, CDR2 SQIVND (reference sequence). V shed 5 bases, J shed 8 bases, and the junction held 9 bases outside the gene matches. The CDR3 spells CASSAAGGSDSPLHF. CDR3 coding DNA: TGTGCCAGTAGTGCAGCAGGGGGTTCGGATTCACCCCTCCACTTT.

A remark on this clone: An end of the junction does not agree with germline; a read error may underlie this. The V and J genes are TRBV7-7 and TRBJ2-7, with D perhaps matching TRBD2 (5 bases). In germline, CDR1 is SSHAT, CDR2 FNYEAQ (reference sequence). The CDR3 runs to 14 residues. The CDR3 DNA sequence: TGTGCTAGCAGACCGGGATCGTACTTCCTTGTGCAGTACTTC. It is translated as CASRPGSYFLVQYF.

The rearrangement links TRBV5-1 to TRBJ2-5, with TRBD2 identical over 7 bases. Unmatched junction bases numbered 10, after V lost 0 bases and J lost 5 bases. CDR3 length: 16 residues. Germline CDR1 is SGHRS and CDR2 is YFSETQ. Here the CDR3 reads CASSLAASGAGETQYF. In DNA form, the CDR3 reads TGCGCCAGCAGCTTGGCGGCTAGCGGAGCTGGGGAGACCCAGTACTTC.

This sequence joins TRBV5-1 and TRBJ2-1; perhaps D is TRBD1 or TRBD2 (6 bases each). Looked up from germline, CDR1 is SGHRS and CDR2 is YFSETQ. With 0 bases removed from V and 12 bases from J, the gap between germline ends came to 16 bases. The CDR3 covers 14 residues. The CDR3: CASSLAEGQRVQFF. In DNA, the CDR3 is TGCGCCAGCAGCTTGGCCGAAGGACAGCGGGTGCAGTTCTTC.

This sequence joins TRBV27 and TRBJ1-1; D remains unclear. Germline V gene sequence: CDR1 MNHEY, CDR2 SMNVEV (reference sequence). V lost 10 bases, J lost 1 base, and 10 bases lay in between. This CDR3 comprises 12 residues. DNA for the CDR3: TGTGCCACGGTACGGGGGAACACTGAAGCTTTCTTT. Its translation is CATVRGNTEAFF.

This clone has more than one count but fewer than ten. The V call is TRBV7-9, the J call TRBJ2-3; the D call may be TRBD1 or TRBD2 (5 bases each). In germline, CDR1 is SEHNR, CDR2 FQNEAQ (reference sequence). The CDR3 spans 13 residues. Deletions cut 6 bases from V and 2 bases from J, with 9 bases between. The CDR3 DNA sequence: TGTGCCAGCAGTTGGGACCTCACAGATACGCAGTATTTT. It encodes CASSWDLTDTQYF.

J is TRBJ2-5 and V is TRBV29-1; weak D call: TRBD1 (7 bases). The CDR3 runs 12 residues. Trimming stripped 7 bases from V and 5 bases from J, with 14 bases between. Germline-derived CDR1 and CDR2 are SQVTM and ANQGSEA. This chain's CDR3 is CSGKGAGETQYF. CDR3 bases: TGCAGCGGAAAGGGGGCGGGGGAGACCCAGTACTTC.

This clone occurred a few times. V usage is TRBV19 and J usage is TRBJ1-5; D is unclear. CDR1 and CDR2 (germline): LNHDA, SQIVND (reference sequence). V lost 3 bases and J 7 bases, leaving 7 bases between the germline ends. This CDR3 is 12 amino acids long. The CDR3 DNA is TGTGCCAGTAGTATGGGCGGCCAGCCCCAGCATTTT. The encoded protein is CASSMGGQPQHF.

The chain uses TRBV7-3 and TRBJ2-3; D unclear. V was shortened by 0 bases and J by 4 bases, with 8 bases between the two germline ends. Germline V gives CDR1 SGHTA, CDR2 FQGTGA. CDR3 length equals 14 residues. The CDR3: CASSLTRVPDTQYF. For the CDR3, the DNA is TGTGCCAGCAGCTTAACGAGAGTTCCAGATACGCAGTATTTT. The full variable domain, with the rest looked up from reference TRBV7-3 and TRBJ2-3, is GAGVSQTPSNKVTEKGKYVELRCDPISGHTALYWYRQSLGQGPEFLIYFQGTGAADDSGLPNDRFFAVRPEGSVSTLKIQRTERGDSAVYLCASSLTRVPDTQYFGPGTRLTVL.

The chain links TRBV5-5 to TRBJ1-5; D gene unclear. The length of the CDR3 is 16 residues. Germline CDR1 SGHKS, CDR2 YYEKEE (reference sequence). V lost 0 bases and J 1 base, leaving 11 bases between the germline ends. CDR3 sequence reads: CASSLAVFYSNQPQHF. The CDR3 region has the DNA TGTGCCAGCAGCTTGGCTGTATTTTACAGCAATCAGCCCCAGCATTTT.

The chain uses TRBV29-1 and TRBJ2-2; D remains ambiguous. Trimming stripped 7 bases from V and 1 base from J, with 13 bases between. Germline CDR1 is SQVTM and CDR2 is ANQGSEA. The CDR3 contains 14 residues. CDR3 bases: TGCAGCGCTCAGGTCTATCTGAACACCGGGGAGCTGTTTTTT. Protein sequence: CSAQVYLNTGELFF.

The chain combines TRBV9 with TRBJ2-1; 7 bases map to TRBD1. The germline V gene has CDR1 SGDLS and CDR2 YYNGEE. CDR3 length equals 14 residues. Trimming cost V 4 bases and J 4 bases; bases outside gene matches: 5. The CDR3 reads CASSIPGQYNEQFF. The CDR3 region has the DNA TGTGCCAGCAGCATACCGGGACAGTACAATGAGCAGTTCTTC.

The gene calls are TRBV30 and TRBJ2-2, with 14 nucleotides matching TRBD2. CDR1 and CDR2 from the germline V gene are GTSNPN and SVGIG (reference sequence). The CDR3 is made up of 16 amino acids. The V segment lost 4 bases and the J segment 6 bases; nucleotides outside the gene matches: 7. In DNA form, the CDR3 reads TGTGCCTGGACTCTGGGACTAGCGGGAGTGGCCGGGGAGCTGTTTTTT. This encodes CAWTLGLAGVAGELFF.

This clone came up a few times. The CDR3 loop reads CAISSPSSGEQFF. CDR3 nucleotide sequence: TGTGCCATCAGTTCACCCAGTTCCGGTGAGCAGTTCTTC. The rearrangement uses TRBV10-3 and TRBJ2-1, with D unclear. The CDR3 totals 13 residues. Per the germline V gene, CDR1 is ENHRY and CDR2 is SYGVKD. V was trimmed by 5 bases and J by 9 bases, leaving 14 bases between them.